This is a list of T cell receptor beta chains from one sample in a study of blood T cell repertoires in COVID-19. Method: immunoSEQ multiplex PCR; TCRdb's copy keeps in-frame clones and lacks some. The table records more than 65,000 clones, over 65% of them present only once. Specimen: peripheral blood. The source of these receptors is a woman aged 70-85 years with acute or convalescent COVID-19. The CDR3 runs from the conserved cysteine through the conserved F or W. D genes are given only for firm matches. Clone size is shown for a subset of rows, as once, few, many or a class of expanded clone.

J gene | D gene | V gene | clone size | CDR3 DNA | CDR3 protein
TRBJ1-1 | - | TRBV5-4 | - | TGTGCCAGCAGCTTTACGACAGGATTAAACACTGAAGCTTTCTTT | CASSFTTGLNTEAFF
TRBJ1-6 | TRBD1 | TRBV19 | few | TGTGCCAGTAGTAGTCGGACAGGGAATTCACCCCTCCACTTT | CASSSRTGNSPLHF
TRBJ2-5 | - | TRBV28 | - | TGTGCCAGCAGTTGGACACTCGCGCAAGAGACCCAGTACTTC | CASSWTLAQETQYF
TRBJ2-7 | TRBD2 | TRBV5-1 | - | TGCGCCAGCAGCCCGACTAGCGGCAGCTCCTACGAGCAGTACTTC | CASSPTSGSSYEQYF
TRBJ2-3 | TRBD1 | TRBV7-2 | - | TGTGCCAGCAGCTCCTCAATAGGGGGGACAGGTAGCACAGATACGCAGTATTTT | CASSSSIGGTGSTDTQYF
TRBJ1-2 | - | TRBV19 | - | TGTGCCAGTAGTATTTGGGAGACAGGTACCTATGGCTACACCTTC | CASSIWETGTYGYTF
TRBJ1-2 | TRBD1 | TRBV7-8 | - | TGTGCCAGCAGCCCAGGGGGACGGGGAGACTATGGCTACACCTTC | CASSPGGRGDYGYTF
TRBJ2-7 | - | TRBV9 | - | TGTGCCAGCAGCGGTGACTTGGACTCCTACGAGCAGTACTTC | CASSGDLDSYEQYF
TRBJ1-1 | - | TRBV3-1/TRBV3-2 | - | TGTGCCAGCAGCCATCGGGGGTTGACTGAAGCTTTCTTT | CASSHRGLTEAFF
TRBJ2-7 | - | TRBV7-8 | - | TGTGCCAGCAGCTCTTACGGGCCAGCGGGCTCCTACGAGCAGTACTTC | CASSSYGPAGSYEQYF
TRBJ1-1 | - | TRBV7-8 | - | TGTGCCAGCAGCCAGCCGGGGAAGACTGAAGCTTTCTTT | CASSQPGKTEAFF
TRBJ2-7 | - | TRBV6-2/TRBV6-3 | few | TGTGCCAGCAGTTTAGCGGTTCTCATCTACGAGCAGTACTTC | CASSLAVLIYEQYF
TRBJ2-1 | TRBD1 | TRBV10-3 | - | TGTGCCATCAGCTTCGACAGGGTTAATGAGCAGTTCTTC | CAISFDRVNEQFF
TRBJ1-5 | - | TRBV19 | - | TGTGCCAGTATTCCTTCCCACAGGAGCCAGAATCAGCCCCAGCATTTT | CASIPSHRSQNQPQHF
TRBJ2-1 | TRBD1 | TRBV2 | - | TGTGCCAGCAGGGGGGGACAGGGGCTCTACAATGAGCAGTTCTTC | CASRGGQGLYNEQFF
TRBJ2-1 | - | TRBV28 | - | TGTGCCAGCAGTTTAAGACTACCTTCCAATGAGCAGTTCTTC | CASSLRLPSNEQFF
TRBJ1-2 | - | TRBV23-1 | - | TGCGCCAGCACAGGTACAGGGTCGAACTATGGCTACACCTTC | CASTGTGSNYGYTF
TRBJ1-1 | TRBD1 | TRBV7-8 | - | TGTGCCAGCAGCTTAGGGGTGACAGGGGGAGGTCTGAACACTGAAGCTTTCTTT | CASSLGVTGGGLNTEAFF
TRBJ2-2 | TRBD1 | TRBV2 | - | TGTGCCAGCATTACTGACAGGGATCTCACCGGGGAGCTGTTTTTT | CASITDRDLTGELFF
TRBJ1-5 | TRBD1 | TRBV6-5 | once | TGTGCCAGCAGAGCAGGGGGCTCGAGCAATCAGCCCCAGCATTTT | CASRAGGSSNQPQHF
TRBJ1-1 | - | TRBV9 | few | TGTGCCAGCAGCCACAGGCTCGGCACTGAAGCTTTCTTT | CASSHRLGTEAFF
TRBJ1-6 | - | TRBV7-8 | once | TGTGCCAGCAGCTCGACAGTGATTTCAGACAATTCACCCCTCCACTTT | CASSSTVISDNSPLHF
TRBJ1-6 | - | TRBV9 | - | TGTGCCAGCAGCGGGTCAGGGGTAGTTTCACCCCTCCACTTT | CASSGSGVVSPLHF
TRBJ2-2 | TRBD2 | TRBV6-2/TRBV6-3 | few | TGTGCCAGCAGTTCCGGGACTAGCGGGAGCATCGCCGGGGAGCTGTTTTTT | CASSSGTSGSIAGELFF
TRBJ2-5 | TRBD2 | TRBV25-1 | - | TGTGCCAGCAGTCCCTCTCGGGGAGGGCAAGAGACCCAGTACTTC | CASSPSRGGQETQYF
TRBJ2-7 | - | TRBV2 | - | TGTGCCAGTCGTGGCCGTACCTACGAGCAGTACTTC | CASRGRTYEQYF